This T cell receptor (beta chain) came from a study of T cell responses to AZD1222 COVID-19 vaccine. In regard to this clone: The antigen remains unidentified.

Assay: immunoSEQ multiplex PCR; the TCRdb copy retains only in-frame clones and omits some. The table lists some 130,000 clones, around 90% of them singletons. Findings and limits, study-wide: Repertoires were obtained only post-peak T cell response.

The CDR3 runs to 15 residues. Germline-derived CDR1 and CDR2 are LNHDA and SQIVND (reference sequence). The germline V and J ends were trimmed by 2 bases and 0 bases, with 7 bases remaining between them. The receptor was derived from an adult in good health. Here the sequenced sample was peripheral blood, taken on day 0 of MenACWY control vaccination. The V and J genes are TRBV19 and TRBJ1-4; D unclear. CDR3 in amino acids: CASSIREPTNEKLFF. CDR3 sequence (DNA): TGTGCCAGTAGTATAAGGGAGCCAACTAATGAAAAACTGTTTTTT.